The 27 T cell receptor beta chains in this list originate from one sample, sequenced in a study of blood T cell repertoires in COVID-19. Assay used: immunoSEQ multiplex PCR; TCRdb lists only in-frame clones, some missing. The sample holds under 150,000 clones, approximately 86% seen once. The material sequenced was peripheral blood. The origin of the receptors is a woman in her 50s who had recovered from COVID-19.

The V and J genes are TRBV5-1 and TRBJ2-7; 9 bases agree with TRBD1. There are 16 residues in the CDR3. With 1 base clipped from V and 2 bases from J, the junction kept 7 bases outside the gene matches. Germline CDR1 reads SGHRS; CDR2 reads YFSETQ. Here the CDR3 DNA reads TGCGCCAGCAGCTTGTGGAGACAGGGGGATACCTACGAGCAGTACTTC. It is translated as CASSLWRQGDTYEQYF.

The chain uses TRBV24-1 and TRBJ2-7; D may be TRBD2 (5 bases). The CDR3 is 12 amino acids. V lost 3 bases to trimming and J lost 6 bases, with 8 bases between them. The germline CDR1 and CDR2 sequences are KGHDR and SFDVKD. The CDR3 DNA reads TGTGCCACCAGTGATGACTACCCCGAGCAGTACTTC. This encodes CATSDDYPEQYF.

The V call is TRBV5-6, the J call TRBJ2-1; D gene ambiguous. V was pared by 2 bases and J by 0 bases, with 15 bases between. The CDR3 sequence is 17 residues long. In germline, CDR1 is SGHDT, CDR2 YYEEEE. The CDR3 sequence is CASSFSPRVSSYNEQFF. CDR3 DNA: TGTGCCAGCAGCTTTAGCCCCCGGGTGAGCTCCTACAATGAGCAGTTCTTC.

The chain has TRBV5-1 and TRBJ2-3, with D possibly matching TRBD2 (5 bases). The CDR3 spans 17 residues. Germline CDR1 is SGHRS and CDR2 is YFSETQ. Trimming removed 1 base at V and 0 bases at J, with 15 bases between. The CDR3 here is CASSLFLSGSSTDTQYF. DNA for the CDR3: TGCGCCAGCAGCTTGTTTCTCAGCGGAAGTAGCACAGATACGCAGTATTTT. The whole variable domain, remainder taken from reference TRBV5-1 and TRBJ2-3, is KAGVTQTPRYLIKTRGQQVTLSCSPISGHRSVSWYQQTPGQGLQFLFEYFSETQRNKGNFPGRFSGRQFSNSRSEMNVSTLELGDSALYLCASSLFLSGSSTDTQYFGPGTRLTVL.

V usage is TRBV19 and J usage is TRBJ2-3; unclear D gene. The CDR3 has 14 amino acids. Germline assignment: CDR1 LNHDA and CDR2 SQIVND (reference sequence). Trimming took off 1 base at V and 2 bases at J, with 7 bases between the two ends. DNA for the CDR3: TGTGCCAGTAGTATAGGTCCATTCACAGATACGCAGTATTTT. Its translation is CASSIGPFTDTQYF.

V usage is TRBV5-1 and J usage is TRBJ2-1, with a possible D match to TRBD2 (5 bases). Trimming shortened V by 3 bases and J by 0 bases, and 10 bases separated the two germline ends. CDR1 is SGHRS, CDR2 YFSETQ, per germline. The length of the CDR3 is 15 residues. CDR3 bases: TGCGCCAGCAGCTCTACTAGGTTCTCCTACAATGAGCAGTTCTTC. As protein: CASSSTRFSYNEQFF.

CDR3 DNA: TGTGCCACGTCACAAGGACACCCCGGGGGAAAGCAGTACTTC. Protein sequence: CATSQGHPGGKQYF. The genes are TRBV24-1 and TRBJ2-7; possible D gene TRBD2, 6 bases. V dropped 10 bases and J dropped 8 bases, with 23 bases sitting between them. The length of the CDR3 is 14 residues. Germline CDR1 is KGHDR and CDR2 is SFDVKD.

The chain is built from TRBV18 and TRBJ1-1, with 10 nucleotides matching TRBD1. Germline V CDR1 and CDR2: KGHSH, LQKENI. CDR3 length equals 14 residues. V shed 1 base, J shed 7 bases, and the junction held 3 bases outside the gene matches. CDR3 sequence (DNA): TGTGCCAGCTCACCACGGACAGGGGGGGGTGAAGCTTTCTTT. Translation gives CASSPRTGGGEAFF. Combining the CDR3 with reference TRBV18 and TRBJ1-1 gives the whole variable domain NAGVMQNPRHLVRRRGQEARLRCSPMKGHSHVYWYRQLPEEGLKFMVYLQKENIIDESGMPKERFSAEFPKEGPSILRIQQVVRGDSAAYFCASSPRTGGGEAFFGQGTRLTVV.

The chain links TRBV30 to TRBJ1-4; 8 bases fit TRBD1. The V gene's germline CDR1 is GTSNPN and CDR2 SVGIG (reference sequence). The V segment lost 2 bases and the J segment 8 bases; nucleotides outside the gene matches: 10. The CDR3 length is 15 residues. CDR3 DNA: TGTGCCTGGAGTTACGGTGCAGGGGGCAGCGAAAAACTGTTTTTT. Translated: CAWSYGAGGSEKLFF.

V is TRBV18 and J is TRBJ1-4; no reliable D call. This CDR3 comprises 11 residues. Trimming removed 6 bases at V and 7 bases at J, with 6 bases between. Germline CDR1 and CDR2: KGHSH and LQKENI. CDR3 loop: CASSEGEKLFF. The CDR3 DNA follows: TGTGCCAGCTCCGAGGGTGAAAAACTGTTTTTT.

CDR3 sequence (DNA): TGTGCCAGCAGGGACTACAACACCGGGGAGCTGTTTTTT. Translating gives CASRDYNTGELFF. The rearrangement uses TRBV2 and TRBJ2-2; possible D gene TRBD2, 6 bases. The V and J ends lost 6 bases and 2 bases respectively, with 7 bases between them. CDR1 is SNHLY, CDR2 FYNNEI, per germline. The CDR3 is 13 residues long.

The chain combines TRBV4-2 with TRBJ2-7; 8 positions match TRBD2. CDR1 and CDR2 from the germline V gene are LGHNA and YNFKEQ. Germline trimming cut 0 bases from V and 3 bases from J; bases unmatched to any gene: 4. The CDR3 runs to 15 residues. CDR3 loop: CASSQDLSGSYEQYF. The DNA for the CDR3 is TGTGCCAGCAGCCAAGATTTAAGCGGGAGCTACGAGCAGTACTTC.

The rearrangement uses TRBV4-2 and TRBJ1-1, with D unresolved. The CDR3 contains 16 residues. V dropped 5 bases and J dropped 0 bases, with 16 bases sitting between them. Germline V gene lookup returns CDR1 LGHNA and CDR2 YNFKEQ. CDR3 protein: CASSALRGGMNTEAFF. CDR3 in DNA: TGTGCCAGCAGCGCCTTGAGAGGAGGGATGAACACTGAAGCTTTCTTT.

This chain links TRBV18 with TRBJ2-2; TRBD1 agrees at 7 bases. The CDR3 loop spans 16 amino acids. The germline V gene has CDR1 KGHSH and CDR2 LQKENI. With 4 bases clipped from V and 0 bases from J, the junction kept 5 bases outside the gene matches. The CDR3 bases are TGTGCCAGCTCACGACAGGGAAACGCGAACACCGGGGAGCTGTTTTTT. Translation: CASSRQGNANTGELFF.

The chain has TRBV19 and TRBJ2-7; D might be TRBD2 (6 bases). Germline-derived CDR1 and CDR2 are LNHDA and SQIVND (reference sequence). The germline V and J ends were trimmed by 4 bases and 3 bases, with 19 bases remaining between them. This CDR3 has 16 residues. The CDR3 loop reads CASSNPGGSGNYEQYF. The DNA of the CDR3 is TGTGCCAGTAGTAACCCCGGGGGTAGCGGAAACTACGAGCAGTACTTC.

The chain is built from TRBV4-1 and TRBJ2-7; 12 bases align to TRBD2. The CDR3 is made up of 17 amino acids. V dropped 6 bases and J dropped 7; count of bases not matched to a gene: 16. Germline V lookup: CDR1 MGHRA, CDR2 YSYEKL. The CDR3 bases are TGCGCCAGCAGAAAAAGGACTAGCGGGGAAGGTTTGGGGGAGCAGTACTTC. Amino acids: CASRKRTSGEGLGEQYF.

CDR3 protein: CASSPRNGGELFF. For the CDR3, the DNA is TGTGCCAGCTCACCCAGGAACGGCGGGGAGCTGTTTTTT. V and J are TRBV18 and TRBJ2-2; D not certain. Germline lookup yields CDR1 KGHSH and CDR2 LQKENI. The germline V and J ends were trimmed by 3 bases and 7 bases, with 9 bases remaining between them. This CDR3 comprises 13 residues. The entire variable domain, with the rest obtained from reference TRBV18 and TRBJ2-2, is as follows: NAGVMQNPRHLVRRRGQEARLRCSPMKGHSHVYWYRQLPEEGLKFMVYLQKENIIDESGMPKERFSAEFPKEGPSILRIQQVVRGDSAAYFCASSPRNGGELFFGEGSRLTVL.

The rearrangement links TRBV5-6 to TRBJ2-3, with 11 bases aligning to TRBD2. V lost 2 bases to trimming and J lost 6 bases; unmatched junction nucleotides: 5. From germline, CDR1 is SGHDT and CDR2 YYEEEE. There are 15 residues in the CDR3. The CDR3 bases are TGTGCCAGCAGCTTCAGACTAGCGGGGTCGGATACGCAGTATTTT. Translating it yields CASSFRLAGSDTQYF.

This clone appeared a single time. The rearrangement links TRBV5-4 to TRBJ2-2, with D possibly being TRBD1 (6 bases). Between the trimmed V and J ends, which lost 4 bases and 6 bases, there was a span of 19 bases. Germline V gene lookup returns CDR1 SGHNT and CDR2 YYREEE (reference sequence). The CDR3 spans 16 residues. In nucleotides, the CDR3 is TGTGCCAGCAGCACCGGGACAAGGCGCGACGCCGGGGAGCTGTTTTTT. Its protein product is CASSTGTRRDAGELFF.

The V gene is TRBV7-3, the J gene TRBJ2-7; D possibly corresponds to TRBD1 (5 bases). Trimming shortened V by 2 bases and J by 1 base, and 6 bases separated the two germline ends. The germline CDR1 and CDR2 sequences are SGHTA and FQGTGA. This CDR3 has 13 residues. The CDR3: CASSLDRSYEQYF. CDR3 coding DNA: TGTGCCAGCAGCTTAGACAGATCCTACGAGCAGTACTTC. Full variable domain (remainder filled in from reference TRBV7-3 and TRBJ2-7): GAGVSQTPSNKVTEKGKYVELRCDPISGHTALYWYRQSLGQGPEFLIYFQGTGAADDSGLPNDRFFAVRPEGSVSTLKIQRTERGDSAVYLCASSLDRSYEQYFGPGTRLTVT.

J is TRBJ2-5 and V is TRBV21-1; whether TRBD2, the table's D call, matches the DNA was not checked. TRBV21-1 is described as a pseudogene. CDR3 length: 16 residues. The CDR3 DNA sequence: TGTGCCAGCAGCAAAGCCGAGCCTTTGAGGAGGGAGACCCAGTACTTC. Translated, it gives CASSKAEPLRRETQYF.

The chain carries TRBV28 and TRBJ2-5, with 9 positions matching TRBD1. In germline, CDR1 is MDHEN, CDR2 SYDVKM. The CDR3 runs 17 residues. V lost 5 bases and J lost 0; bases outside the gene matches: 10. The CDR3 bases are TGTGCCAGCAGTGGGACAGGGAGGGTAGGTCACCAAGAGACCCAGTACTTC. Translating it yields CASSGTGRVGHQETQYF.

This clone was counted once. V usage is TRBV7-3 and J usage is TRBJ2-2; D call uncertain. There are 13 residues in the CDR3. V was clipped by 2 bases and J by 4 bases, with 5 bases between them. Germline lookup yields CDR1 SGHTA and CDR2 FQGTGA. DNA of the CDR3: TGTGCCAGCAGCTTACGGAGCACCGGGGAGCTGTTTTTT. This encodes CASSLRSTGELFF.

CDR3 sequence (DNA): TGTGCCAGCAGCACGACAGGGAGCGGCTACGAGCAGTACTTC. As protein: CASSTTGSGYEQYF. The chain uses TRBV21-1 and TRBJ2-7; TRBD1, as called in the table, went unchecked against the DNA. TRBV21-1 is noted as a pseudogene. The CDR3 extends over 14 amino acids.

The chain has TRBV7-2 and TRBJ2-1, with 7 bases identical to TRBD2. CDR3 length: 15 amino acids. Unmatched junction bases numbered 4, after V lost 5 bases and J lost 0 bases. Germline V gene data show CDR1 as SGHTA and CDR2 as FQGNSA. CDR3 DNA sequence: TGTGCCAGCAGCCCAGCGGGGAGCTCCTACAATGAGCAGTTCTTC. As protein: CASSPAGSSYNEQFF. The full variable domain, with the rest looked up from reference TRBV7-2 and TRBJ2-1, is GAGVSQSPSNKVTEKGKDVELRCDPISGHTALYWYRQSLGQGLEFLIYFQGNSAPDKSGLPSDRFSAERTGGSVSTLTIQRTQQEDSAVYLCASSPAGSSYNEQFFGPGTRLTVL.

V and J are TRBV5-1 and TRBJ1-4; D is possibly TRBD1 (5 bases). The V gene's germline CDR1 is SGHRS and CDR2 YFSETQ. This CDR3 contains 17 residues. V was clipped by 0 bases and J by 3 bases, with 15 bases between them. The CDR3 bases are TGCGCCAGCAGCTTGGATCGTATTGGACACCCTAATGAAAAACTGTTTTTT. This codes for CASSLDRIGHPNEKLFF. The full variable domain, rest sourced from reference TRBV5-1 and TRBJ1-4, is KAGVTQTPRYLIKTRGQQVTLSCSPISGHRSVSWYQQTPGQGLQFLFEYFSETQRNKGNFPGRFSGRQFSNSRSEMNVSTLELGDSALYLCASSLDRIGHPNEKLFFGSGTQLSVL.

As DNA, the CDR3 is TGTGCCATCAGTGAATCGAGCGGGAGGGCTCTTGTATTAGGCACAGATACGCAGTATTTT. The encoded protein is CAISESSGRALVLGTDTQYF. This chain uses TRBV10-3 with TRBJ2-3; 10 bases fit TRBD2. V shed 3 bases, J shed 1 base, and the junction held 16 bases outside the gene matches. Germline loops: CDR1 ENHRY, CDR2 SYGVKD. The CDR3 has 20 residues.